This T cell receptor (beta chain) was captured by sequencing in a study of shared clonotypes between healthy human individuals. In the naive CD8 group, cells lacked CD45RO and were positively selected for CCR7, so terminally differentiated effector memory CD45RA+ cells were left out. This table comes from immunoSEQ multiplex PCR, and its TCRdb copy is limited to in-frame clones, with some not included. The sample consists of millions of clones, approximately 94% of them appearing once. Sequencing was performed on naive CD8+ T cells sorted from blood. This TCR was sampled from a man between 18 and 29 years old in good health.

CDR3 amino acids: CSVEGEGSYNEQFF. The DNA for the CDR3 is TGCAGCGTTGAAGGAGAGGGGTCCTACAATGAGCAGTTCTTC. The V call is TRBV29-1, the J call TRBJ2-1; D tentatively reads TRBD1 or TRBD2 (5 bases each). Germline CDR1 reads SQVTM; CDR2 reads ANQGSEA. V was pared by 1 base and J by 1 base, with 8 bases between. This CDR3 has 14 residues.